The 7 T cell receptor beta chains below all came from one sample that was sequenced in a study of T cell clonality in common variable immunodeficiency. The repertoire was sequenced with immunoSEQ multiplex PCR; TCRdb's copy has only in-frame clones and lacks some. The data show under 50,000 clones, with none appearing a single time. Specimen: peripheral blood mononuclear cells. These receptors were obtained from a person aged 18-69 years in good health.

This clone was seen ten or more times. The read stops 3 residues short of the end of the CDR3; the missing end is completed from the germline J gene. This chain uses TRBV19 with TRBJ2-3; maybe TRBD2 (6 bases). Germline CDR1 is LNHDA and CDR2 is SQIVND (reference sequence). The CDR3 is 12 residues long. The CDR3 loop reads CATQGLSQTQYF. The part of the CDR3 DNA that was read is TGTGCCACCCAGGGACTCTCCCAGACG.

This clone came up many times. The read gets to within 3 residues of the CDR3 end, and the germline J gene fills in the rest. This sequence joins TRBV5-1 and TRBJ1-1; weak D call: TRBD1 (5 bases). The CDR3 is made up of 16 amino acids. The V end was cut by 4 bases, the J end by 0 bases, with 16 bases between. CDR1 and CDR2 from the germline V gene are SGHRS and YFSETQ. The CDR3 sequence: CASSIGGQNMNTEAFF. CDR3 DNA, as far as it was read: TGCGCCAGCAGCATAGGCGGACAAAACATGAACACTGAA.

This clone has at least ten counts. The CDR3 extends 3 residues past the end of the read, so its final part is completed from the germline J gene. V is TRBV5-1 and J is TRBJ1-4; 8 nucleotides match TRBD1. CDR1 SGHRS and CDR2 YFSETQ come from the germline V gene. This CDR3 contains 14 residues. The J segment lost 7 bases and the V segment lost 2 bases, leaving 4 bases of the junction unmatched. The part of the CDR3 DNA that was read is TGCGCCAGCAGCTTTGGGCAGGGGGCTGAAAAA. It encodes CASSFGQGAEK. The whole CDR3 protein reads CASSFGQGAEKLFF.

Concerning this clone itself: The read ends 3 residues early relative to the CDR3; the germline J gene fills the gap. This chain uses TRBV7-9 with TRBJ1-2, with 7 bases matching TRBD1. The length of the CDR3 is 13 residues. Germline CDR1 reads SEHNR; CDR2 reads FQNEAQ (reference sequence). The CDR3 loop is CASSLTGTETYTF. The CDR3 DNA, read in part, is TGTGCCAGCAGCTTAACAGGGACAGAGACC.

To note about this clone: The read finishes 3 residues shy of the CDR3 end, and the germline J gene is used to complete it. This chain connects TRBV18 to TRBJ2-2; D possibly corresponds to TRBD2 (5 bases). This CDR3 has 16 amino acids. Germline V CDR1 and CDR2: KGHSH, LQKENI. This CDR3 is CASSLARWRVESPLFF. The CDR3 bases that were read are TGTGCCAGCTCCCTCGCGCGGTGGCGGGTGGAATCACCG.

This clone was seen many times. The CDR3 goes on 3 residues after the read ends, and that part is filled in from the germline J gene. The chain joins TRBV14 to TRBJ2-7, with a weak D call TRBD1 (5 bases). CDR1 and CDR2 from the germline V gene are SGHDN and FVKESK. The CDR3 contains 15 residues. Trimming pared 0 bases from V and 2 bases from J, leaving 11 bases between. Incomplete CDR3 DNA: TGTGCCAGCAGCCAAGATAGGGGAACGGCCTACGAG. The encoded protein is CASSQDRGTAYE. The entire CDR3 reads CASSQDRGTAYEQYF.

In this sample, this clone turned up many times. The CDR3 is CASSPDRTYQETQYF. The covered CDR3 bases are TGCGCCAGCAGCCCGGACAGGACCTACCAAGAGACC. V is TRBV10-1 and J is TRBJ2-5, with 7 bases aligning to TRBD1. The CDR3 is cut off 3 residues early in the read; its end comes from the germline J gene. The CDR3 length is 15 residues. From germline, CDR1 is WNHNN and CDR2 SYGVQD (reference sequence). The V gene end was trimmed by 6 bases and the J gene end by 0 bases; junction bases not matched to a gene: 7.